This is a list of T cell receptor beta chains from one sample in a study of blood T cell repertoires in COVID-19. Data came from immunoSEQ multiplex PCR; TCRdb stores just in-frame clones and leaves some out. Counted here are tens of thousands of clones, around 80% occurring once; the ten biggest clones make up around two fifths. Sequenced sample: peripheral blood. All receptors come from an elderly woman with active or convalescent COVID-19. Both conserved end residues are part of each CDR3. The D gene is left open where the match is weak. Some rows mark clone size as missing; the rest say once, few, many or name a class of expanded clone.

V	size	J	D	CDR3	DNA
TRBV4-1	-	TRBJ1-2	-	CASSQEDRVNYGYTF	TGCGCCAGCAGCCAAGAGGATCGGGTTAACTATGGCTACACCTTC
TRBV2	few	TRBJ1-4	TRBD1	CASSEQGAFNEKLFF	TGTGCCAGCAGTGAACAGGGGGCATTTAATGAAAAACTGTTTTTT
TRBV7-2	-	TRBJ2-1	TRBD2	CASSPYGTSSYNEQFF	TGTGCCAGCAGCCCGTACGGGACTAGCAGCTACAATGAGCAGTTCTTC
TRBV18	once	TRBJ2-2	TRBD2	CASSPPREVTGELFF	TGTGCCAGCTCACCGCCGCGGGAGGTCACCGGGGAGCTGTTTTTT
TRBV6-7	-	TRBJ1-5	-	CASSYPETGRGQPQHF	TGTGCCAGCAGTTACCCTGAGACAGGCCGAGGGCAGCCCCAGCATTTT
TRBV5-1	-	TRBJ2-5	-	CASSGGSGALQETQYF	TGCGCCAGCAGCGGGGGGTCGGGCGCCCTCCAAGAGACCCAGTACTTC
TRBV27	-	TRBJ1-4	TRBD1	CASSLNRGYEKLFF	TGTGCCAGCAGTTTAAACAGGGGTTACGAAAAACTGTTTTTT
TRBV2	-	TRBJ1-6	-	CASCAHSPLHF	TGTGCCAGCTGCGCTCATTCACCCCTCCACTTT
TRBV3-1/TRBV3-2	-	TRBJ1-6	-	CASSQTGVSYSSSPLHF	TGTGCCAGCAGCCAGACGGGAGTGAGCTACTCCAGTTCACCCCTCCACTTT
TRBV15	-	TRBJ2-5	-	CATSRGRGNRLQETQYF	TGTGCCACCAGCAGAGGTAGGGGGAATCGGCTGCAAGAGACCCAGTACTTC
TRBV14	-	TRBJ2-7	TRBD1	CASSPDRGREQYF	TGTGCCAGCAGCCCGGACAGGGGACGCGAGCAGTACTTC
TRBV6-2/TRBV6-3	-	TRBJ2-2	-	CASSYIAPSTGELFF	TGTGCCAGCAGTTATATAGCGCCCAGCACCGGGGAGCTGTTTTTT
TRBV5-1	-	TRBJ2-3	TRBD2	CASSSGTSPTDTQYF	TGCGCCAGCAGCTCAGGGACTAGCCCCACAGATACGCAGTATTTT
TRBV27	-	TRBJ2-5	-	CASSPGWGSGETQYF	TGTGCCAGCAGTCCGGGGTGGGGTTCAGGAGAGACCCAGTACTTC
TRBV2	once	TRBJ1-1	-	CASSEGSHKNTEAFF	TGTGCCAGCAGTGAAGGTAGTCATAAGAACACTGAAGCTTTCTTT
TRBV29-1	-	TRBJ2-3	-	CSVGGTGPGWTQYF	TGCAGCGTTGGGGGAACAGGTCCTGGGTGGACGCAGTATTTT
TRBV7-6	-	TRBJ1-2	-	CASSLAGGNYGYTF	TGTGCCAGCAGCTTAGCAGGGGGTAACTATGGCTACACCTTC
TRBV10-2	-	TRBJ2-1	-	CASSRTTPNEQFF	TGCGCCAGCAGCCGAACGACACCCAATGAGCAGTTCTTC
TRBV9	-	TRBJ2-2	-	CASQGRGTGELFF	TGTGCCAGCCAAGGGCGGGGCACCGGGGAGCTGTTTTTT
TRBV6-5	-	TRBJ2-1	-	CASSVTSSYNEQFF	TGTGCCAGCAGCGTCACTTCCTCCTACAATGAGCAGTTCTTC
TRBV20-1	-	TRBJ1-2	-	CSASHPTHETSYGYTF	TGCAGTGCTAGTCACCCAACGCACGAAACTTCGTATGGCTACACCTTC
TRBV6-2/TRBV6-3	-	TRBJ2-7	TRBD2	CASTPRESYEQYF	TGTGCCAGCACCCCGCGGGAGTCATACGAGCAGTACTTC
TRBV29-1	-	TRBJ2-7	TRBD2	CSVEGTSGQADEQYF	TGCAGCGTTGAGGGGACTAGCGGCCAGGCCGACGAGCAGTACTTC
TRBV3-1/TRBV3-2	-	TRBJ1-1	-	CASSPLNGAEAFF	TGTGCCAGCAGCCCCCTTAATGGAGCTGAAGCTTTCTTT
TRBV28	-	TRBJ1-2	TRBD1	CASSFQPGQGADGYTF	TGTGCCAGCAGTTTCCAGCCGGGACAGGGGGCCGATGGCTACACCTTC
TRBV29-1	once	TRBJ1-1	-	CSVSQGGGTEAFF	TGCAGCGTTTCACAGGGCGGGGGGACTGAAGCTTTCTTT
TRBV13	-	TRBJ1-6	-	CASSLVRGNSPLHF	TGTGCCAGCAGCTTAGTTCGGGGAAATTCACCCCTCCACTTT
TRBV30	-	TRBJ2-1	TRBD2	CAWSPLLAGANEQFF	TGTGCCTGGAGCCCCCTACTAGCGGGAGCGAATGAGCAGTTCTTC